These 17 T cell receptor beta chains were sequenced from one sample in a study of cytomegalovirus exposure and HLA in healthy donors. Primers included in the PCR were 60 Vbeta and 13 Jbeta primers. TCRdb keeps only in-frame clones here, not all; method: immunoSEQ multiplex PCR. The table records tens of thousands of clones, roughly 60% of them present only once. Sequenced: PBMCs. The origin of the receptors is a boy under 18 in good health and CMV-seropositive.

The V call is TRBV18, the J call TRBJ2-3; D perhaps matches TRBD1 (5 bases). The CDR3 runs to 16 residues. Germline V CDR1 and CDR2: KGHSH, LQKENI. Between the trimmed V and J ends, which lost 2 bases and 3 bases, there was a span of 15 bases. The CDR3 DNA follows: TGTGCCAGCTCACCAGTTGTAGGGGAAACAACAGATACGCAGTATTTT. Protein product: CASSPVVGETTDTQYF.

A few counts support this clone. V is TRBV4-3 and J is TRBJ2-2; maybe TRBD2 (7 bases). In germline, CDR1 is LGHNA, CDR2 YSLEER. The CDR3 length is 17 residues. V lost 0 bases and J lost 5, with 16 bases in between. The CDR3 DNA sequence: TGCGCCAGCAGCCAAGAAGGGGGGGACCTAAGTACCGGGGAGCTGTTTTTT. It specifies CASSQEGGDLSTGELFF.

The rearrangement links TRBV30 to TRBJ1-3; no reliable D call. V lost 3 bases and J lost 4, with 16 bases in between. Germline lookup yields CDR1 GTSNPN and CDR2 SVGIG (reference sequence). This CDR3 is built from 15 residues. The chain's CDR3 is CAWSPGLGQGNTIYF. In DNA form, the CDR3 reads TGTGCCTGGAGCCCAGGACTGGGCCAAGGAAACACCATATATTTT.

This clone was observed a handful of times. Germline is not matched at one junction end, which may reflect a read error. The V gene is TRBV5-1, the J gene TRBJ1-6, with 7 nucleotides matching TRBD1. The CDR3 runs 14 residues. Germline assignment: CDR1 SGHRS and CDR2 YFSETQ. Here the CDR3 reads CASSSLDRNSPLNF. CDR3 bases: TGCGCCAGCAGCTCGTTGGACAGGAATTCACCCCTCAACTTT.

This chain connects TRBV6-5 to TRBJ1-1; 9 bases match TRBD1. The CDR3 sequence is 14 residues long. Losses at the gene ends were 1 base for V and 9 bases for J; bases not matched to a gene: 6. Germline loops: CDR1 MNHEY, CDR2 SVGAGI. CDR3 residues: CASSYWDRDLKAFF. The DNA for the CDR3 is TGTGCCAGCAGTTACTGGGACAGGGACCTCAAAGCTTTCTTT.

This clone has just one count. The rearrangement links TRBV5-1 to TRBJ2-3; the match to TRBD2 covers 8 bases. The V gene's germline CDR1 is SGHRS and CDR2 YFSETQ. CDR3 length: 22 amino acids. V trimming: 2 bases; J trimming: 2 bases; junction bases outside the gene matches: 25. CDR3 sequence reads: CASSLSREGPSSDPSFTDTQYF. DNA of the CDR3: TGCGCCAGCAGCTTATCACGGGAGGGTCCTTCTTCCGACCCTTCTTTCACAGATACGCAGTATTTT.

The chain links TRBV7-2 to TRBJ1-4; D is unclear. This CDR3 spans 15 amino acids. V lost 6 bases, J lost 3 bases, and 14 bases lay in between. Germline lookup yields CDR1 SGHTA and CDR2 FQGNSA. The CDR3 here is CASSSSPRANEKLFF. CDR3 sequence (DNA): TGTGCCAGCAGTTCCTCCCCCCGGGCTAATGAAAAACTGTTTTTT.

CDR3 amino acids: CASSVGGRANYGYTF. CDR3 bases: TGTGCCAGCAGCGTAGGGGGCCGAGCTAACTATGGCTACACCTTC. V and J are TRBV9 and TRBJ1-2, with D maybe TRBD1 (5 bases). Trimming removed 0 bases from V and 0 bases from J, with 9 bases in between. The CDR3 consists of 15 residues. Germline CDR1 and CDR2: SGDLS and YYNGEE. The whole variable domain, filled in from reference TRBV9 and TRBJ1-2, reads DSGVTQTPKHLITATGQRVTLRCSPRSGDLSVYWYQQSLDQGLQFLIQYYNGEERAKGNILERFSAQQFPDLHSELNLSSLELGDSALYFCASSVGGRANYGYTFGSGTRLTVV.

Only a few counts were recorded for this clone. The DNA for the CDR3 is TGTGCCAGCAGCTTAGTCGGTAGCGGGTACTACAATGAGCAGTTCTTC. It specifies CASSLVGSGYYNEQFF. J is TRBJ2-1 and V is TRBV11-2; TRBD2 matches at 7 bases. J was trimmed by 3 bases and V by 1 base; bases with no gene match: 6. The CDR3 runs to 16 residues. Per germline, CDR1 SGHAT and CDR2 FQNNGV. Supplemented by reference TRBV11-2 and TRBJ2-1, the full variable domain reads EAGVAQSPRYKIIEKRQSVAFWCNPISGHATLYWYQQILGQGPKLLIQFQNNGVVDDSQLPKDRFSAERLKGVDSTLKIQPAKLEDSAVYLCASSLVGSGYYNEQFFGPGTRLTVL.

The chain carries TRBV6-5 and TRBJ1-1, with 8 bases aligning to TRBD1. J lost 5 bases, V lost 5 bases, and 4 bases had no gene match. CDR3 size: 13 residues. The germline V gene encodes CDR1 MNHEY and CDR2 SVGAGI. The CDR3 protein is CASSDRGGTEAFF. The CDR3 DNA sequence: TGTGCCAGCAGTGACAGGGGTGGAACTGAAGCTTTCTTT.

This clone was detected only a few times. The CDR3 loop is CASSYNKGAEAFF. The CDR3 DNA reads TGTGCCAGCAGTTACAATAAAGGGGCTGAAGCTTTCTTT. This chain connects TRBV6-5 to TRBJ1-1, with a weak D call TRBD1 (5 bases). V lost 2 bases to trimming and J lost 6 bases, with 10 bases between them. The V gene's germline CDR1 is MNHEY and CDR2 SVGAGI. The CDR3 runs to 13 residues.

This chain joins TRBV6-5 and TRBJ2-1, with TRBD2 matching 12 bases. CDR3 length: 16 residues. CDR1 and CDR2 (germline): MNHEY, SVGAGI. Trimming took 0 bases from V and 10 from J; bases not matched to a gene: 7. This chain's CDR3 is CASSYSRLAGGQEQFF. CDR3 DNA sequence: TGTGCCAGCAGTTACTCGAGGCTAGCGGGAGGGCAGGAGCAGTTCTTC.

The chain recombines TRBV5-4 with TRBJ2-3; 14 nucleotides align to TRBD2. The length of the CDR3 is 18 residues. The V gene's germline CDR1 is SGHNT and CDR2 YYREEE (reference sequence). V gave up 0 bases and J gave up 8 bases; unmatched junction bases: 11. The CDR3 DNA reads TGTGCCAGCAGCTTGGTGGGGGGACTAGCGGGAGTATTTGTTACGCAGTATTTT. Its translation: CASSLVGGLAGVFVTQYF.

The V gene is TRBV2, the J gene TRBJ1-3; no clear D gene. The CDR3 is 13 amino acids. The germline CDR1 and CDR2 sequences are SNHLY and FYNNEI. Trimming shortened V by 6 bases and J by 1 base, and 7 bases separated the two germline ends. CDR3 DNA sequence: TGTGCCAGCAGGGAGGAATCTGGAAACACCATATATTTT. This gives the protein CASREESGNTIYF.

The rearrangement joins TRBV4-1 to TRBJ2-3; tentative D call: TRBD1 (6 bases). V gave up 6 bases and J gave up 0 bases, with 10 bases separating them. The CDR3 consists of 14 residues. The V gene's germline CDR1 is MGHRA and CDR2 YSYEKL. CDR3 sequence: CASRYTGSTDTQYF. The CDR3 DNA reads as TGCGCCAGCAGATACACAGGGAGCACAGATACGCAGTATTTT.

This chain connects TRBV5-4 to TRBJ1-2; 8 bases are shared with TRBD1. Germline CDR1 and CDR2: SGHNT and YYREEE (reference sequence). The CDR3 covers 15 residues. V shed 0 bases, J shed 0 bases, and the junction held 1 base outside the gene matches. CDR3 DNA sequence: TGTGCCAGCAGCTTGGACAGGGGGGCTAACTATGGCTACACCTTC. As protein: CASSLDRGANYGYTF.

V is TRBV18 and J is TRBJ2-1, with 10 bases aligning to TRBD2. The CDR3 totals 16 residues. CDR1 is KGHSH and CDR2 is LQKENI in the germline V gene. Trimming removed 0 bases from V and 4 bases from J; junction bases left unmatched: 3. CDR3 nucleotide sequence: TGTGCCAGCTCACCACCGCAAGCGGGGGGGTACAATGAGCAGTTCTTC. It codes for CASSPPQAGGYNEQFF.